This T cell receptor (beta chain) was recorded in a study of Ad26.COV2.S vaccination and SARS-CoV-2 variants. At the level of the study: Donor was one of the participants in the Ad26.COV2.S arm of the COV1001 trial. Recipients of Ad26.COV2.S got it intramuscularly, once or twice 56 days apart.

The CDR3 is 14 amino acids. Looked up from germline, CDR1 is SNHLY and CDR2 is FYNNEI. V dropped 7 bases and J dropped 0 bases, with 9 bases sitting between them. Whole-study findings and limits: Once vaccination had occurred, spike-specific CD8+ and CD4+ T cell responses reportedly showed substantial breadth. Placebo recipients and vaccine recipients were similar in non-spike TCR breadth.

The treatment denotes: 15 to 20 received Ad26.COV2.S at low or high dose, single or two shots; about five received placebo; per-sample allocation not given. Specimen acquisition occurred on day 63 following the initial vaccine or placebo injection. Produced via immunoSEQ multiplex PCR; TCRdb's table is partial and in-frame only. The sample shows under 550,000 clones, more than 75% of them seen only once. Comments on this clone: The antigen is not known.

The chain is built from TRBV2 and TRBJ2-2; possible D gene TRBD1, 5 bases. This TCR was sampled from a person aged 18-65 years who received the Ad26.COV2.S COVID-19 vaccine or a placebo. Sequenced here: peripheral blood, sampled in a trial of Ad26.COV2.S vaccine versus placebo. This CDR3 is CASKGSANTGELFF. The CDR3 DNA reads TGTGCCAGCAAGGGGTCCGCGAACACCGGGGAGCTGTTTTTT.